This TCR beta chain is from a study of shared clonotypes between healthy human individuals. Study observations and caveats: Though the depth was large, rarefaction showed that sorted-subset sequencing was incomplete.

Germline V gives CDR1 SNHLY, CDR2 FYNNEI. The CDR3 sequence is 13 residues long. On this clone: Its antigen is currently unknown. An end of the junction does not agree with germline; a read error may underlie this.

Naive CD8 cells were CD45RO-negative, positively selected for CCR7, excluding terminally differentiated effector memory CD45RA+ cells. Those who donated were healthy HIV-negative adults, with no recent acute infections or vaccinations reported. Approximately 30,000 T cell genomes (approximately 0.2 ug DNA) went into each sorted-subset replicate. TCRdb's copy holds only in-frame clones and misses some; the assay was immunoSEQ multiplex PCR. Among about 700,000 clones listed, about 92% were seen once. The specimen was naive CD8+ T cells sorted from blood. The chain joins TRBV2 to TRBJ1-1; D might be TRBD1 (5 bases). This clonotype originated in a man younger than 40 in good health. CDR3 sequence reads: CTGTEGVGTEAFF. CDR3 nucleotide sequence: TGCACCGGGACGGAGGGAGTGGGTACTGAAGCTTTCTTT.